One and the same sample provided the 7 T cell receptor beta chains below, sequenced in a study of PD-1 blockade in classical Hodgkin lymphoma (dated by TCRdb to about 2020). The library was built by means of the immunoSEQ multiplex PCR assay. TCRdb carries this immuneACCESS record with in-frame sequences only. Its versions omit some clonotypes, under half of them owing to an unresolved V gene in the studies checked, with the rest unexplained. For this sample the table gives about 17,000 clones, of which 65% to 80% were detected only once. Together, the top ten hold around 1.9% of the sample. Taken with the paper, the label for time point translates to: cycle 4 day 1 (C4D1), after less than 7 weeks of nivolumab. Every trial patient had relapsed after autologous stem cell transplantation, and cohorts A, B and C differed in prior brentuximab vedotin exposure. Magnetic negative selection with a Miltenyi CD4+ T cell isolation kit was used to purify CD4+ T cells from thawed PBMCs.

The material was CD4+ T cells from blood, obtained before the fourth cycle of nivolumab. Receptors were obtained from a human donor with classical Hodgkin lymphoma.

The chain links TRBV27 to TRBJ2-7; 9 bases are shared with TRBD1. Germline values: CDR1 MNHEY, CDR2 SMNVEV (reference sequence). Trimming removed 4 bases from V and 9 bases from J; junction bases left unmatched: 13. The CDR3 runs 15 residues. The CDR3 nucleotides are TGTGCCAGCAGTTCAAACGTGGGACAGGGAATTGCGCAGTACTTC. This gives the protein CASSSNVGQGIAQYF.

The chain links TRBV7-2 to TRBJ2-1; 7 bases align to TRBD1. There are 18 residues in the CDR3. Germline V gene lookup returns CDR1 SGHTA and CDR2 FQGNSA. V lost 1 base to trimming and J lost 0 bases; unmatched junction nucleotides: 9. DNA for the CDR3: TGTGCCAGCAGCTTAGTTCACAGGGGCGCCAGCTCCTACAATGAGCAGTTCTTC. This sequence encodes CASSLVHRGASSYNEQFF. Together with reference TRBV7-2 and TRBJ2-1, the CDR3 gives the full variable domain: GAGVSQSPSNKVTEKGKDVELRCDPISGHTALYWYRQSLGQGLEFLIYFQGNSAPDKSGLPSDRFSAERTGGSVSTLTIQRTQQEDSAVYLCASSLVHRGASSYNEQFFGPGTRLTVL.

This clone was seen just once. The rearrangement joins TRBV5-4 to TRBJ2-2; a weak D match, TRBD1 (5 bases). The CDR3 runs 16 residues. The V gene lost 3 bases and the J gene lost 0 bases, with 12 bases spanning the gap. Germline CDR1 is SGHNT and CDR2 is YYREEE (reference sequence). CDR3 coding DNA: TGTGCCAGCAGCTCTTGGACAAGCGCGAACACCGGGGAGCTGTTTTTT. Its translation is CASSSWTSANTGELFF.

The rearrangement joins TRBV28 to TRBJ1-5, with unresolved D. The V end lost 4 bases, the J end lost 0 bases, and 10 bases lay between the germline ends. This CDR3 is 15 amino acids long. Germline assignment: CDR1 MDHEN and CDR2 SYDVKM. This chain's CDR3 is CASSSGGYSNQPQHF. CDR3 bases: TGTGCCAGCAGTTCAGGAGGGTATAGCAATCAGCCCCAGCATTTT.

The chain employs TRBV2 and TRBJ2-5; D gene uncertain. Trimming removed 8 bases at V and 2 bases at J, with 6 bases between. This CDR3 is built from 11 residues. Germline V CDR1 and CDR2: SNHLY, FYNNEI. The CDR3 sequence is CASAVQETQYF. CDR3 nucleotides: TGTGCCAGCGCCGTTCAAGAGACCCAGTACTTC.

This chain joins TRBV28 and TRBJ1-5; D uncertain. Per the germline V gene, CDR1 is MDHEN and CDR2 is SYDVKM. The length of the CDR3 is 12 residues. V was clipped by 8 bases and J by 0 bases, with 5 bases between them. In DNA, the CDR3 is TGTGCCAGCTGGGATAGCAATCAGCCCCAGCATTTT. Translation: CASWDSNQPQHF.

The V and J genes are TRBV2 and TRBJ2-1; D is perhaps TRBD1 (6 bases). V lost 6 bases to trimming and J lost 2 bases, with 11 bases between them. CDR3 length: 14 residues. Germline loops: CDR1 SNHLY, CDR2 FYNNEI. CDR3 nucleotide sequence: TGTGCCAGCAGGGCAGACAGGACCTACAATGAGCAGTTCTTC. Translated, it gives CASRADRTYNEQFF. Filled out from reference TRBV2 and TRBJ2-1, the complete variable domain reads EPEVTQTPSHQVTQMGQEVILRCVPISNHLYFYWYRQILGQKVEFLVSFYNNEISEKSEIFDDQFSVERPDGSNFTLKIRSTKLEDSAMYFCASRADRTYNEQFFGPGTRLTVL.